This T cell receptor (beta chain) comes out of a study of T-cell memory formation after mild COVID-19. For the study at large: TCR clusters were largely donor specific.

Trimming cost V 7 bases and J 4 bases; bases outside gene matches: 8. The CDR3 length is 16 residues. From germline, CDR1 is MNHEY and CDR2 SVGEGT. Overall study findings and caveats: A second wave of clones peaked on day 37, and their SARS-CoV-2 specificity went unconfirmed. Among CD4+ contracting clones, most were CM and EM, and CD8+ ones EMRA.

This clonotype has only a few counts. Its antigen remains unidentified. TCRdb fed the 5' RACE reads into MiXCR, producing one record per CDR3 protein. Of 250,000 to 350,000 distinct CDR3 sequences in the sample, about 17% were seen once. Sequencing input: PBMCs or a T cell subset sorted from them (not recorded which). The chain carries TRBV6-2 or TRBV6-3 and TRBJ2-2; 11 bases match TRBD2. The receptor was isolated from a man between 18 and 35 years old who had mild COVID-19 (a few samples of this study predate the infection). Cell type and time point are not known. Written as DNA, the CDR3 is TGTGCCAGCACCAAACTAGCGGGGGTGGTCACCGGGGAGCTGTTTTTT. As protein: CASTKLAGVVTGELFF.